This T cell receptor beta chain was recovered during a study of blood T cell repertoires in COVID-19 (TCRdb year 2020). Turning to the overall study: Collaborator samples came from the United States, Italy and Spain and covered acute and convalescent phases of COVID-19. The prospective study material was composed of cDNA or gDNA derived from T cells, B-cell-depleted T cells, or PBMCs. Nearly every sample came with metadata listing a de-identified subject ID, COVID-19 status, age in years and sex. HLA class I and class II types, where available, came from metadata supplied by the sample provider rather than from assay-based typing. A freely available public database, intended as a resource for researchers studying the immune response to SARS-CoV-2, is where the repertoires were released. The samples were drawn from the first 160 participants of the ongoing ImmuneRACE study and from roughly 1,300 subjects provided by 6 global collaborators. Subjects who had been exposed to COVID-19, were actively infected with it, or had recovered from it provided the deeply sampled blood TCRbeta repertoires that made up the dataset.

Whole blood was collected in K2EDTA tubes by collaborating institutions according to the institutions' own protocols. Collaborator samples were shipped for TCRbeta analysis as frozen whole blood, isolated PBMCs, or DNA extracted from either sample type. Paper-wide results and their limitations: The amount of clinical and demographic metadata varied by source and participant and was provided uncurated.

TCRbeta CDR3 regions were amplified from genomic DNA using the immunoSEQ Assay, a bias-controlled multiplex PCR. As for how the authors treated the data: Within the assay, amplification of reference gene primers was used to estimate how many nucleated cells each sample contained. Sequence reads were collapsed and filtered to measure the absolute abundance of every unique TCRbeta CDR3 rearrangement. For each sample, productive Simpson clonality was calculated as the square root of Simpson's diversity index over productive rearrangements. TCRdb obtained this table from immuneACCESS and retained in-frame rearrangements with V and J assigned. These tables miss some clones; where compared with another copy, unresolved V genes account for less than half of the shortfall, and the remainder is unexplained. The DNA gave D and trimming, while V, J and clone size come from that table. The table for this sample lists approximately 300,000 clones; approximately 90% of them were counted only once. The top ten hold more than 0.75% of the sample.

On this clone itself: Its target antigen remains unknown. Qualities for individual bases were not recorded, and no much larger clone is one base off.

Spanning cysteine to phenylalanine, the CDR3 consists of 13 amino acids. The sequence is cut down to CDR3 DNA, 39 bases in frame from base 1. The germline V gene (reference sequence) sets CDR1 to LNHDA and CDR2 to SQIVND. The junction shows trimming of 3 bases on V and 8 bases on J, plus 11 bases between the germline ends. The TCR originated in a man aged 25 to 40 with acute or convalescent COVID-19. The specimen sequenced was peripheral blood. The rearrangement combines TRBV19 with TRBJ2-1, with a weak D call of TRBD1 (5 bases match). The base sequence is TGTGCCAGTAGTATGAGGATAGGGGATGAGCAGTTCTTC. It encodes CASSMRIGDEQFF.